Below are 25 T cell receptor beta chains sequenced from a single sample in a study of cytomegalovirus exposure and HLA in healthy donors (dated by TCRdb to about 2017). Library generation was performed with the immunoSEQ multiplex PCR assay. A mixture of 60 forward primers for TCR Vbeta segments and 13 reverse primers for TCR Jbeta segments was used in the multiplex PCR. The table comes from immuneACCESS by way of TCRdb, which keeps in-frame sequences with V and J called. Part of the clones is missing from these tables; in studies checked, under half for an unresolved V gene and the rest for unknown reasons. This sample has over 85,000 clones in its table, and roughly four fifths of those were observed once. Clones ranked in the top ten supply 0.55% to 0.65% of the sample. Sequencing was carried out using PBMCs. The receptors were gathered from a man aged 30 to 45 in good health and CMV-seronegative.

The rearrangement joins TRBV6-5 to TRBJ2-5; a possible D gene is TRBD2 (5 bases). Germline V gene lookup returns CDR1 MNHEY and CDR2 SVGAGI. V lost 0 bases and J 1 base, leaving 9 bases between the germline ends. The CDR3 contains 15 residues. CDR3 nucleotide sequence: TGTGCCAGCAGTTACTCGACGGGGATCCAAGAGACCCAGTACTTC. Its translation is CASSYSTGIQETQYF.

The chain combines TRBV4-1 with TRBJ1-5, with D perhaps TRBD1 (5 bases). The CDR3 loop spans 17 amino acids. Germline loops: CDR1 MGHRA, CDR2 YSYEKL. V gave up 4 bases and J gave up 7 bases, with 23 bases separating them. CDR3 residues: CASSRHPTGGDRQPQHF. CDR3 DNA: TGCGCCAGCAGCCGACACCCCACGGGGGGAGATCGACAGCCCCAGCATTTT.

This rearrangement joins TRBV11-2 to TRBJ2-5, with D possibly matching TRBD2 (6 bases). Trimming left V 4 bases short and J 7 bases short, with 25 bases between. Germline CDR1 reads SGHAT; CDR2 reads FQNNGV. This CDR3 is built from 17 residues. DNA for the CDR3: TGTGCCAGCAGCTCCCACCCGTTGGGGGGAATAATAGGGACCCAGTACTTC. Its protein product is CASSSHPLGGIIGTQYF.

V gene TRBV27 combines with J gene TRBJ1-5; 7 nucleotides line up with TRBD1. The CDR3 totals 13 residues. Germline loops: CDR1 MNHEY, CDR2 SMNVEV (reference sequence). The trim removed 4 bases at V and 5 bases at J, leaving 2 bases unmatched. The CDR3 nucleotides are TGTGCCAGCAGTTCGACAGGGTATCAGCCCCAGCATTTT. Its protein product is CASSSTGYQPQHF.

This clone was counted only a few times. J is TRBJ2-1 and V is TRBV5-1; D remains unclear. The CDR3 is made up of 12 amino acids. Between the trimmed V and J ends, which lost 4 bases and 7 bases, there was a span of 9 bases. CDR1 and CDR2 from the germline V gene are SGHRS and YFSETQ. The CDR3 sequence is CASSLRPNEQFF. Written as DNA, the CDR3 is TGCGCCAGCAGCCTCCGTCCGAATGAGCAGTTCTTC.

The rearrangement joins TRBV11-2 to TRBJ1-1, with 7 bases that match TRBD1. Germline V gene lookup returns CDR1 SGHAT and CDR2 FQNNGV. V dropped 4 bases and J dropped 2; count of bases not matched to a gene: 7. The CDR3 length is 15 residues. The CDR3 is CASSSSDRVNTEAFF. In DNA, the CDR3 is TGTGCCAGCAGCTCGTCCGACAGGGTAAACACTGAAGCTTTCTTT.

This clone has a handful of counts. The J gene is TRBJ1-5, the V gene TRBV2; TRBD1 is a possible D gene (6 bases). CDR3 length equals 15 residues. The V end lost 4 bases, the J end lost 0 bases, and 10 bases lay between the germline ends. Germline loops: CDR1 SNHLY, CDR2 FYNNEI. In nucleotides, the CDR3 is TGTGCCAGCAGTGGCTACAGGGATAGCAATCAGCCCCAGCATTTT. It specifies CASSGYRDSNQPQHF.

V usage is TRBV16 and J usage is TRBJ2-1; the match to TRBD2 covers 8 bases. The trim removed 0 bases at V and 9 bases at J, leaving 4 bases unmatched. The V gene's germline CDR1 is KGHSY and CDR2 FQNENV. The CDR3 runs 14 residues. CDR3 nucleotide sequence: TGTGCCAGCAGCCAATCTGCGGGAGGTAGTGAGCAGTTCTTC. This sequence encodes CASSQSAGGSEQFF.

The chain employs TRBV9 and TRBJ1-2, with D perhaps matching TRBD1 (5 bases). This CDR3 contains 14 residues. CDR1 SGDLS and CDR2 YYNGEE come from the germline V gene. The V and J ends lost 0 bases and 4 bases respectively, with 10 bases between them. The CDR3 coding sequence is TGTGCCAGCAGCGTAGGTCAGGGACTCTATGGCTACACCTTC. Translated, it gives CASSVGQGLYGYTF.

CDR3: CASSNSGTSYNEQFF. The CDR3 DNA reads TGTGCCAGCAGTAATAGCGGGACATCCTACAATGAGCAGTTCTTC. V is TRBV6-1 and J is TRBJ2-1, with 8 bases fitting TRBD2. V dropped 5 bases and J dropped 1; count of bases not matched to a gene: 4. Germline V gives CDR1 MNHNS, CDR2 SASEGT. The CDR3 has 15 amino acids.

With regard to this clone: The junction departs from germline at one end; a sequencing error may be responsible. V gene TRBV7-9 combines with J gene TRBJ1-1; D may be TRBD1 (5 bases). CDR3 length: 14 amino acids. CDR1 and CDR2 from the germline V gene are SEHNR and FQNEAQ (reference sequence). The CDR3 spells CSSSLVQGVTEAFF. Here the CDR3 DNA reads TGTTCCAGCAGCTTAGTCCAGGGTGTCACTGAAGCTTTCTTT.

On this clone: One junction end disagrees with the germline gene, perhaps due to a read error. The chain links TRBV6-5 to TRBJ1-2, with D unresolved. The CDR3 has 14 amino acids. Per the germline V gene, CDR1 is MNHEY and CDR2 is SVGAGI. The CDR3 DNA reads as TGTGCCAGCAGTTACGTAAACGGGGTGGGTGGCTACCCCTTC. Protein sequence: CASSYVNGVGGYPF.

The rearrangement uses TRBV19 and TRBJ1-1; 7 nucleotides match TRBD1. Germline lookup yields CDR1 LNHDA and CDR2 SQIVND (reference sequence). The V segment lost 7 bases and the J segment 1 base; nucleotides outside the gene matches: 6. The CDR3 contains 14 residues. CDR3 DNA: TGTGCCAGTAATCCGACAGGGTCGAACACTGAAGCTTTCTTT. The encoded protein is CASNPTGSNTEAFF.

This rearrangement joins TRBV6-1 to TRBJ2-4, with 10 bases matching TRBD1. CDR3 length equals 18 residues. The ends lost 2 bases at V and 0 bases at J; junction bases unmatched: 7. The germline V gene has CDR1 MNHNS and CDR2 SASEGT. DNA for the CDR3: TGTGCCAGCAGTGAAATACCGGGACAGGGGATAGCCAAAAACATTCAGTACTTC. Translation gives CASSEIPGQGIAKNIQYF.

CDR3 protein: CASSYSRRGPAYEQYF. The CDR3 DNA reads TGTGCCAGCAGTTACTCGAGGAGAGGCCCGGCCTACGAGCAGTACTTC. The rearrangement links TRBV6-5 to TRBJ2-7; unclear D gene. V dropped 0 bases and J dropped 2 bases, with 14 bases sitting between them. Per germline, CDR1 MNHEY and CDR2 SVGAGI. The CDR3 consists of 16 residues.

The rearrangement uses TRBV9 and TRBJ2-3; 16 nucleotides line up with TRBD2. The CDR3 spans 19 residues. Germline V lookup: CDR1 SGDLS, CDR2 YYNGEE. V was clipped by 3 bases and J by 2 bases; unmatched bases: 9. Here the CDR3 reads CASSATKGLAGGNTDTQYF. CDR3 in DNA: TGTGCCAGCAGCGCCACGAAGGGACTAGCGGGGGGGAACACAGATACGCAGTATTTT.

This sequence joins TRBV4-1 and TRBJ2-1, with 9 nucleotides matching TRBD1. Trimming at V came to 6 bases and at J to 0 bases, leaving 0 bases not matched to a gene. Germline CDR1 is MGHRA and CDR2 is YSYEKL. This CDR3 comprises 14 residues. CDR3 region: CASRGQGSYNEQFF. In DNA form, the CDR3 reads TGCGCCAGCAGGGGACAGGGCTCCTACAATGAGCAGTTCTTC.

This chain joins TRBV7-2 and TRBJ2-7; 8 nucleotides agree with TRBD1. The CDR3 loop spans 16 amino acids. Germline V lookup: CDR1 SGHTA, CDR2 FQGNSA. The V segment lost 5 bases and the J segment 1 base; nucleotides outside the gene matches: 10. This CDR3 reads CASSPFGQGSSYEQYF. The CDR3 region has the DNA TGTGCCAGCAGCCCGTTCGGACAGGGATCTTCCTACGAGCAGTACTTC.

The chain links TRBV2 to TRBJ2-1, with TRBD1 identical over 10 bases. The CDR3 covers 15 residues. Per germline, CDR1 SNHLY and CDR2 FYNNEI. Unmatched junction bases numbered 1, after V lost 3 bases and J lost 2 bases. In nucleotides, the CDR3 is TGTGCCAGCAGTGATGGGACAGGGGCCTACAATGAGCAGTTCTTC. Its protein product is CASSDGTGAYNEQFF. Together with reference TRBV2 and TRBJ2-1, the CDR3 gives the full variable domain: EPEVTQTPSHQVTQMGQEVILRCVPISNHLYFYWYRQILGQKVEFLVSFYNNEISEKSEIFDDQFSVERPDGSNFTLKIRSTKLEDSAMYFCASSDGTGAYNEQFFGPGTRLTVL.

V is TRBV7-9 and J is TRBJ2-2; 11 bases fit TRBD1. The V gene's germline CDR1 is SEHNR and CDR2 FQNEAQ (reference sequence). The CDR3 is 17 amino acids. V trimming: 5 bases; J trimming: 5 bases; junction bases outside the gene matches: 10. CDR3 DNA sequence: TGTGCCAGCAGCCGTCTTGGGGGACAGGGGGGAACCGGGGAGCTGTTTTTT. Amino acids: CASSRLGGQGGTGELFF.

The chain recombines TRBV9 with TRBJ2-4; TRBD1 is a possible D gene (6 bases). This CDR3 spans 14 amino acids. Trimming shortened V by 4 bases and J by 6 bases, and 14 bases separated the two germline ends. Germline CDR1 SGDLS, CDR2 YYNGEE. The CDR3 nucleotides read TGTGCCAGCAGCCCGATGACAGGAGGAAACATTCAGTACTTC. Residues: CASSPMTGGNIQYF.

This chain connects TRBV19 to TRBJ1-2; TRBD1 might be the D (5 bases). V shed 7 bases and J shed 7 bases, with 31 bases lying between them. CDR3 length equals 18 residues. CDR1 and CDR2 from the germline V gene are LNHDA and SQIVND (reference sequence). CDR3 in DNA: TGTGCCAGTACCACAGGATTGGGGCAGGGTCCAAGTATGGGTGGCTACACCTTC. It encodes CASTTGLGQGPSMGGYTF. The full variable domain, with the rest looked up from reference TRBV19 and TRBJ1-2, is DGGITQSPKYLFRKEGQNVTLSCEQNLNHDAMYWYRQDPGQGLRLIYYSQIVNDFQKGDIAEGYSVSREKKESFPLTVTSAQKNPTAFYLCASTTGLGQGPSMGGYTFGSGTRLTVV.

The genes are TRBV7-2 and TRBJ1-2, with 7 nucleotides matching TRBD1. The J segment lost 1 base and the V segment lost 4 bases, leaving 15 bases of the junction unmatched. The length of the CDR3 is 18 residues. CDR1 SGHTA and CDR2 FQGNSA come from the germline V gene. CDR3 sequence: CASSSPMRGQGDNYGYTF. DNA of the CDR3: TGTGCCAGCAGCTCTCCCATGAGGGGCCAGGGGGATAACTATGGCTACACCTTC. Looking up the rest from reference TRBV7-2 and TRBJ1-2 gives the full variable domain: GAGVSQSPSNKVTEKGKDVELRCDPISGHTALYWYRQSLGQGLEFLIYFQGNSAPDKSGLPSDRFSAERTGGSVSTLTIQRTQQEDSAVYLCASSSPMRGQGDNYGYTFGSGTRLTVV.

V usage is TRBV7-6 and J usage is TRBJ1-1; D unresolved. The germline V gene encodes CDR1 SGHVS and CDR2 FNYEAQ. The V end lost 4 bases, the J end lost 0 bases, and 6 bases lay between the germline ends. The CDR3 consists of 13 residues. The CDR3: CASSSGLNTEAFF. The CDR3 nucleotides read TGTGCCAGCAGCTCGGGTCTGAACACTGAAGCTTTCTTT.

The rearrangement links TRBV9 to TRBJ2-3; maybe TRBD2 (6 bases). The CDR3 contains 16 residues. Germline V gives CDR1 SGDLS, CDR2 YYNGEE. The V gene lost 6 bases and the J gene lost 6 bases, with 23 bases spanning the gap. The DNA of the CDR3 is TGTGCCAGCAACGAGAGTATACTAGCCAGCAAGGATACGCAGTATTTT. It specifies CASNESILASKDTQYF. Together with reference TRBV9 and TRBJ2-3, the CDR3 gives the full variable domain: DSGVTQTPKHLITATGQRVTLRCSPRSGDLSVYWYQQSLDQGLQFLIQYYNGEERAKGNILERFSAQQFPDLHSELNLSSLELGDSALYFCASNESILASKDTQYFGPGTRLTVL.